The clone carrying this T cell receptor (beta chain) was seen ten or more times. Its antigen remains unknown. CDR1 is SGHRS and CDR2 is YFSETQ in the germline V gene. This CDR3 is built from 15 residues. V was pared by 0 bases and J by 4 bases, with 13 bases between. This record belongs to a study of Graves' ophthalmopathy and Graves' hyperthyroidism. As for the study in general: Peripheral blood sampling occurred at initial diagnosis, before any treatment.

Whole-study findings and limits: From stable hyperthyroidism, ophthalmopathy was separated by a 13-signature model with 85% to 90% sensitivity and 75% to 82% specificity.

Enrollment excluded any patients with other autoimmune diseases, uncontrolled infections, pregnancy or lactation. RNA transcripts were the source from which TCR beta CDR3 regions were amplified. The first round was an RT-PCR with HTBI primers, and the second round was a multiplex PCR. Via MiXCR, TCRdb re-called the multiplex PCR reads, giving one row per CDR3 protein. The sample consists of hundreds of thousands of distinct CDR3 sequences, 13% to 15% of them appearing once. This rearrangement joins TRBV5-1 to TRBJ1-2, with D maybe TRBD1 (6 bases). The receptor's source is a woman aged 25 to 39 with Graves' ophthalmopathy. The sample comprised blood. This chain's CDR3 is CASSLEGGTAYGYTF. CDR3 nucleotides: TGCGCCAGCAGCTTGGAAGGGGGGACTGCCTATGGCTACACCTTC.